These T cell receptor beta chains were read from a single sample in a study of blood T cell repertoires in COVID-19. Libraries were prepared by immunoSEQ multiplex PCR; TCRdb keeps only in-frame clonotypes and omits some of them. The sample yields 200,000 to 250,000 clones, roughly 79% seen once. Material: PBMCs or T cells enriched from blood (not recorded which). The receptors derive from a man aged 35 to 55 who had recovered from COVID-19. Each CDR3 is given with its conserved first and last residue. D genes are given only for firm matches. A row's size may be missing; if present it is once, few, many or a size class.

TRBD1	TRBV2	NA	TRBJ1-2	CASSERRGLGYTF	TGTGCCAGCAGTGAAAGGAGGGGGCTCGGCTACACCTTC
TRBD1	TRBV15	few	TRBJ1-2	CATSRDRQGVGGYTF	TGTGCCACCAGCAGAGATAGACAGGGGGTCGGTGGCTACACCTTC
NA	TRBV11-3	NA	TRBJ2-5	CASSHSGTPQETQYF	TGTGCCAGCAGTCACAGTGGGACACCCCAAGAGACCCAGTACTTC
NA	TRBV9	NA	TRBJ2-5	CASSRGRPQETQYF	TGTGCCAGCAGCAGGGGGAGACCCCAAGAGACCCAGTACTTC
NA	TRBV7-3	NA	TRBJ2-6	CASSSVTGPAGANVLTF	TGTGCCAGCAGCTCCGTGACTGGCCCGGCCGGGGCCAACGTCCTGACTTTC
NA	TRBV6-2/TRBV6-3	NA	TRBJ1-4	CASRPTGSPGVKLFF	TGTGCCAGCAGGCCTACAGGAAGCCCCGGTGTAAAACTGTTTTTT
TRBD1	TRBV5-4	NA	TRBJ2-1	CASSLGTGALIESSYNEQFF	TGTGCCAGCAGCTTGGGGACAGGGGCGTTGATCGAGAGCTCCTACAATGAGCAGTTCTTC
TRBD1	TRBV7-8	NA	TRBJ1-5	CASSLRIGTGGNQPQHF	TGTGCCAGCAGCTTACGTATTGGGACAGGAGGCAATCAGCCCCAGCATTTT
NA	TRBV6-2/TRBV6-3	NA	TRBJ2-1	CASSTRDWDNEQFF	TGTGCCAGCAGTACCCGGGACTGGGACAATGAGCAGTTCTTC
NA	TRBV4-1	NA	TRBJ2-1	CASSQDRGPGGNEQFF	TGCGCCAGCAGCCAAGATAGGGGGCCCGGGGGCAATGAGCAGTTCTTC
NA	TRBV5-8	NA	TRBJ1-4	CASSLPGATNEKLFF	TGTGCCAGCAGCTTACCGGGTGCAACTAATGAAAAACTGTTTTTT
NA	TRBV9	NA	TRBJ2-5	CASSVDREETQYF	TGTGCCAGCAGCGTAGACCGAGAAGAGACCCAGTACTTC
NA	TRBV11-2	once	TRBJ1-2	CASSFNTYGYTF	TGTGCCAGCAGCTTTAACACCTATGGCTACACCTTC
NA	TRBV7-2	few	TRBJ2-7	CATGGGGPYEQYF	TGTGCCACTGGAGGAGGGGGCCCCTACGAGCAGTACTTC
NA	TRBV28	NA	TRBJ1-5	CASKEGQTLSNQPQHF	TGTGCCAGCAAAGAAGGTCAGACACTTAGCAATCAGCCCCAGCATTTT